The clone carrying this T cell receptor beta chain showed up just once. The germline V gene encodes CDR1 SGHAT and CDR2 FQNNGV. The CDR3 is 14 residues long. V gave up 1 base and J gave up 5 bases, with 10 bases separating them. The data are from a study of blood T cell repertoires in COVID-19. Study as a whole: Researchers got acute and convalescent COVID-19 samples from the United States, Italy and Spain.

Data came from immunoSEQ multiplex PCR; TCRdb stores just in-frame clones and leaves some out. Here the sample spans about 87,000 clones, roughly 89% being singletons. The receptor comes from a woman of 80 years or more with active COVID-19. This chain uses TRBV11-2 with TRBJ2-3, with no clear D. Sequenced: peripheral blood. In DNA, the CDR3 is TGTGCCAGCAGCTTAGGGCACCCGGGAGATACGCAGTATTTT. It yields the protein CASSLGHPGDTQYF.